The present T cell receptor beta chain was sequenced within a study of cytomegalovirus exposure and HLA in healthy donors. Overall study context: The roughly 130 validation repertoires, a later analysis reported, used the same platform as the approximately 730 repertoires from the first cohort. Study-wide results and limits: Testing in vitro showed a few CMV-associated chains specific for CMV antigens. Reports credit the classifier with highly specific, highly sensitive diagnosis of cytomegalovirus status.

Generated by immunoSEQ multiplex PCR, the TCRdb table keeps only in-frame clones and is missing some. The table shows 150,000 or so clones, with approximately 89% occurring only once. This CDR3 is built from 13 residues. Germline lookup yields CDR1 LNHDA and CDR2 SQIVND (reference sequence). Trimming removed 6 bases from V and 8 bases from J; junction bases left unmatched: 4. Regarding this clone: Its specificity is unknown.

Donors were drawn from the approximately 120-subject validation cohort, separate from the approximately 680-subject first cohort. This sequence joins TRBV19 and TRBJ2-1; the match to TRBD1 covers 10 bases. The TCR comes from a woman aged 18-35 years in good health and CMV-seropositive. The sequenced sample was PBMCs. DNA of the CDR3: TGTGCCAGTAGCGGGACAGGGGTGGATGAGCAGTTCTTC. This translates into CASSGTGVDEQFF.